The clone carrying this TCR beta chain was seen ten or more times. The sample is drawn from a study of T cells after yellow fever vaccination. CDR3 length: 13 residues. CDR1 LGHDT and CDR2 YNNKEL come from the germline V gene (reference sequence). With 0 bases removed from V and 7 bases from J, the gap between germline ends came to 7 bases. 5'RACE template switching generated TCR cDNA, adding a universal primer site and UMIs. TCRdb reanalysed the 5' RACE reads using MiXCR and keeps one entry per CDR3 protein. This sample has some 350,000 distinct CDR3 sequences, with approximately 3.9% found just once.

The chain uses TRBV3-1 and TRBJ2-4; D is possibly TRBD1 (5 bases). This specimen consisted of PBMCs, obtained 5 days after the yellow fever booster vaccination. The receptor's source is a young man who received the YFV17D yellow fever vaccine. DNA for the CDR3: TGTGCCAGCAGCCAAGATTCAGGGAACATTCAGTACTTC. It encodes CASSQDSGNIQYF. Variable domain in full (rest from reference TRBV3-1 and TRBJ2-4): DTAVSQTPKYLVTQMGNDKSIKCEQNLGHDTMYWYKQDSKKFLKIMFSYNNKELIINETVPNRFSPKSPDKAHLNLHINSLELGDSAVYFCASSQDSGNIQYFGAGTRLSVL.